This T cell receptor beta chain was retrieved from a study of shared clonotypes between healthy human individuals. Sequenced by immunoSEQ multiplex PCR; TCRdb stores in-frame clones only, minus some. The repertoire holds some 700,000 clones, with roughly 88% as singletons. CD45RO+ cells were combined with CCR7-negative CD45RA+ TemRA cells to form CD8 memory. Trimming removed 6 bases from V and 7 bases from J, with 10 bases in between. CDR1 is MNHEY and CDR2 is SMNVEV in the germline V gene (reference sequence). This CDR3 comprises 12 residues. Concerning this clone itself: Its antigen is unidentified.

Overall study findings and caveats: The sampled material consisted only of blood, and tissue repertoires are likely to differ. Memory subsets had estimated richness that was generally smaller than that of naive subsets. All-four-donor shared clonotypes had higher generation probabilities than non-shared clonotypes did.

The TCR sequence derives from a man aged 18 to 35 in good health. Some clones in this sample may be carry-over from other donors' samples. Sequenced input: memory CD8+ T cells from PBMCs. Stated subset: CD45RO+ cells pooled with CCR7-negative TemRA cells. The V gene is TRBV27, the J gene TRBJ2-1, with D unresolved. CDR3: CASRGVENEQFF. CDR3 DNA: TGTGCCAGCAGGGGCGTGGAGAATGAGCAGTTCTTC.